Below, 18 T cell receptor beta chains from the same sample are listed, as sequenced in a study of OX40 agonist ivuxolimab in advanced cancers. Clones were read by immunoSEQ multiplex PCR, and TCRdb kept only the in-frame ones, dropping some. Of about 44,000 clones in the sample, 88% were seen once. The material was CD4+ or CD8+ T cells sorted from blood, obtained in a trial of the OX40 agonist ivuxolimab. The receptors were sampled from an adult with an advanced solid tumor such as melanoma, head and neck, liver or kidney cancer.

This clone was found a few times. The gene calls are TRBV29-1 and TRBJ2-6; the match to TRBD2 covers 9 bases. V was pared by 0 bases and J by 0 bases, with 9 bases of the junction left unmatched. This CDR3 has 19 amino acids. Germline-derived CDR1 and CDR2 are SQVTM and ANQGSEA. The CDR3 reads CSVEDQETSGFSGANVLTF. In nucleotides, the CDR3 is TGCAGCGTTGAAGATCAGGAGACTAGCGGATTCTCTGGGGCCAACGTCCTGACTTTC. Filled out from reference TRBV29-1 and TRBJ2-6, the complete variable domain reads SAVISQKPSRDICQRGTSLTIQCQVDSQVTMMFWYRQQPGQSLTLIATANQGSEATYESGFVIDKFPISRPNLTFSTLTVSNMSPEDSSIYLCSVEDQETSGFSGANVLTFGAGSRLTVL.

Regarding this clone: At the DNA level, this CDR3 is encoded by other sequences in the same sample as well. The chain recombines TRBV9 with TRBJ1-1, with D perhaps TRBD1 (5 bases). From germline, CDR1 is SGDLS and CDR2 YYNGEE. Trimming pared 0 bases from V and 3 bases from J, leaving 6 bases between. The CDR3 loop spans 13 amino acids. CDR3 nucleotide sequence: TGTGCCAGCAGCGTAGGAGGGGACACTGAAGCTTTCTTT. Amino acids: CASSVGGDTEAFF. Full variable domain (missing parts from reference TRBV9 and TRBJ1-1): DSGVTQTPKHLITATGQRVTLRCSPRSGDLSVYWYQQSLDQGLQFLIQYYNGEERAKGNILERFSAQQFPDLHSELNLSSLELGDSALYFCASSVGGDTEAFFGQGTRLTVV.

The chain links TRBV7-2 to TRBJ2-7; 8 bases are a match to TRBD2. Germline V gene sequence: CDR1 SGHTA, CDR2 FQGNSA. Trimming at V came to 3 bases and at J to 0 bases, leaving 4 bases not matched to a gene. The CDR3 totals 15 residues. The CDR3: CASSLTSESSYEQYV. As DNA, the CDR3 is TGTGCCAGCAGCTTGACTAGCGAGAGCTCCTACGAGCAGTACGTC.

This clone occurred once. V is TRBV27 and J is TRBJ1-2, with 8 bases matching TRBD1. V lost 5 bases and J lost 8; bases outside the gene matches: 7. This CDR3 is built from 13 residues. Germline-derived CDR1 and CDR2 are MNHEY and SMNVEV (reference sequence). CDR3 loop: CASSLTGGVGYTF. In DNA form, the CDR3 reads TGTGCCAGCAGTCTCACAGGGGGTGTAGGCTACACCTTC.

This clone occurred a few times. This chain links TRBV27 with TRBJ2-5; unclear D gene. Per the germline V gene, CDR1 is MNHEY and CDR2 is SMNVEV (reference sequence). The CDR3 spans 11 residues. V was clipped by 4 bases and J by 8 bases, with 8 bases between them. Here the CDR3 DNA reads TGTGCCAGCAGTTGGGGTGACACCCAGTACTTC. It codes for CASSWGDTQYF.

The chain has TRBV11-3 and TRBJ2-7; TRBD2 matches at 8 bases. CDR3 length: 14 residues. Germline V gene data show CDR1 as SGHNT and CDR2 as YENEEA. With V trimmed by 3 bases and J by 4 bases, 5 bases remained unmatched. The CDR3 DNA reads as TGTGCCAGCAGCTTGGCTAGCGGGTATTACGAGCAGTACGTC. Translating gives CASSLASGYYEQYV.

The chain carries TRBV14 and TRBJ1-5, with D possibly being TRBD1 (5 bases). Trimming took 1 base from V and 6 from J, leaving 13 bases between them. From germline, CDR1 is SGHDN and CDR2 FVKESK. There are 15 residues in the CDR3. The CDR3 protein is CASSQGGQGVQPQHF. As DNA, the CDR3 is TGTGCCAGCAGCCAAGGAGGGCAGGGCGTTCAGCCCCAGCATTTT.

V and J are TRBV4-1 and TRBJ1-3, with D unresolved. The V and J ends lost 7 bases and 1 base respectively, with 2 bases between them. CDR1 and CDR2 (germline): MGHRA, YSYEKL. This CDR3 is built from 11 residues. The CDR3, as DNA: TGCGCCAGCATGTCTGGAAACACCATATATTTT. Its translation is CASMSGNTIYF.

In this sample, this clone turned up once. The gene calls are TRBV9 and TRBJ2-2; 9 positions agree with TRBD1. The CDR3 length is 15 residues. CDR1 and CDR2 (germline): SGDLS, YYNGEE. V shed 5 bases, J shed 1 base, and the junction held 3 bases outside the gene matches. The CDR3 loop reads CASRQGAGNTGELFF. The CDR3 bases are TGTGCCAGCAGACAGGGGGCTGGGAACACCGGGGAGCTGTTTTTT.

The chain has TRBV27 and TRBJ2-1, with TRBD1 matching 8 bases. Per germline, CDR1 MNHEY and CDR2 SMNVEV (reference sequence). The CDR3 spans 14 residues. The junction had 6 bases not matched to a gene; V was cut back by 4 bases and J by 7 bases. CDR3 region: CASSSGRGLNEQFF. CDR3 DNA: TGTGCCAGCAGTTCCGGCAGGGGGCTGAATGAGCAGTTCTTC.

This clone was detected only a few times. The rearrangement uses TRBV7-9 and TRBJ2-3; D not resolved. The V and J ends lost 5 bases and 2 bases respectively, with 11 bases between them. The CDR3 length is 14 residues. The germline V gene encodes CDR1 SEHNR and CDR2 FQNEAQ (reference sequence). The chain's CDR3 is CASSQTGTTDTQYF. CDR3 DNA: TGTGCCAGCAGCCAGACTGGAACCACAGATACGCAGTATTTT.

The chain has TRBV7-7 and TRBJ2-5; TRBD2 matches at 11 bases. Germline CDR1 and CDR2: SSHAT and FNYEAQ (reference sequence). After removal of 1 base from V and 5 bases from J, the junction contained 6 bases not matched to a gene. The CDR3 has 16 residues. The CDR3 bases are TGTGCCAGCAGCTTAGTTCTAGCGGGGGGCCGCGAGACCCAGTACTTC. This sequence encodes CASSLVLAGGRETQYF.

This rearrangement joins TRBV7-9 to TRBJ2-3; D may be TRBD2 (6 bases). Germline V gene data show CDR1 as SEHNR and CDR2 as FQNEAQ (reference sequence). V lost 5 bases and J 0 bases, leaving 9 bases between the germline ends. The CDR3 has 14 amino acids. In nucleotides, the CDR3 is TGTGCCAGCAGCGGGACTGGGAGCACAGATACGCAGTATTTT. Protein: CASSGTGSTDTQYF.

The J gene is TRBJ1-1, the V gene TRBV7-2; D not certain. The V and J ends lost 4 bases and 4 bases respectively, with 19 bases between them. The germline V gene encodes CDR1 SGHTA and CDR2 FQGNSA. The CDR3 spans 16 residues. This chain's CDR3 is CASSSIGPGVGTEAFF. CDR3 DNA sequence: TGTGCCAGCAGCTCAATTGGGCCCGGAGTGGGCACTGAAGCTTTCTTT. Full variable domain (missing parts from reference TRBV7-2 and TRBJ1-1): GAGVSQSPSNKVTEKGKDVELRCDPISGHTALYWYRQSLGQGLEFLIYFQGNSAPDKSGLPSDRFSAERTGGSVSTLTIQRTQQEDSAVYLCASSSIGPGVGTEAFFGQGTRLTVV.

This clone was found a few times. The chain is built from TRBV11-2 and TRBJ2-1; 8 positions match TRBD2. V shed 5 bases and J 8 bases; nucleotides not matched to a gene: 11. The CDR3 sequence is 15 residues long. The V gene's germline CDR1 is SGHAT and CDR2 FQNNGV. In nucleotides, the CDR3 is TGTGCCAGCAGCATTCGGCGGGGGGTTGGAGATGAGCAGTTCTTC. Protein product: CASSIRRGVGDEQFF. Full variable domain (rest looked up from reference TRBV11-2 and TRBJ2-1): EAGVAQSPRYKIIEKRQSVAFWCNPISGHATLYWYQQILGQGPKLLIQFQNNGVVDDSQLPKDRFSAERLKGVDSTLKIQPAKLEDSAVYLCASSIRRGVGDEQFFGPGTRLTVL.

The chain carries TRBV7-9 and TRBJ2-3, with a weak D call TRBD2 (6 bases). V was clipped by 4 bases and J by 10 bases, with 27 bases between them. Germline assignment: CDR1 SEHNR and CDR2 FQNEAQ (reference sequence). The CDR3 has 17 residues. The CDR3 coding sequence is TGTGCCAGCAGCTCGGACATAGGAGCGGGCGGATGGGGATCGCAGTATTTT. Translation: CASSSDIGAGGWGSQYF.

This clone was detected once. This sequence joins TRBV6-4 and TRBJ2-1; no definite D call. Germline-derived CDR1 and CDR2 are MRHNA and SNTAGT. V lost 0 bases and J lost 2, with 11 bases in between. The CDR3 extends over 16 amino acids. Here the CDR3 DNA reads TGTGCCAGCAGTGACTCGGGTAGTGGCCCCTACAATGAGCAGTTCTTC. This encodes CASSDSGSGPYNEQFF.

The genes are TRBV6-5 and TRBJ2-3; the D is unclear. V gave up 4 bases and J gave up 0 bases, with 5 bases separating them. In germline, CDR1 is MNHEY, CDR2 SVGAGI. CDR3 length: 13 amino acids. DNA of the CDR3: TGTGCCAGCAGTTTTTACAGCACAGATACGCAGTATTTT. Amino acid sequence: CASSFYSTDTQYF.